Listed below are T cell receptor beta chains from one sample, sequenced in a study of glioma-infiltrating T cells. In TCRdb, the multiplex PCR reads were re-called with MiXCR into one record per CDR3 protein. The sample records some 130,000 distinct CDR3 sequences, 24% being singletons. Sequencing used glioma tissue, nonneoplastic brain tissue, or PBMCs (not recorded which). These receptors came from a human donor with low-grade glioma or glioblastoma, undergoing nonglioma brain surgery, or in good health (not recorded which). The CDR3 runs from the conserved cysteine through the conserved F or W. The D gene is left open where the match is weak. Expanded clones get a size class; other rows say once, few or many, or leave the size out.

j_call | v_call | d_call | clone_size | cdr3_nt | cdr3_aa
TRBJ1-1 | TRBV3-1 | TRBD1 | few | TGTGCCAGCAGCAGCTACCAGGGGGGCACTGAAGCTTTCTTT | CASSSYQGGTEAFF
TRBJ1-1 | TRBV7-2 | NA | many | TGTGCCAGCAGTTCAGGGAGGAACACTGAAGCTTTCTTT | CASSSGRNTEAFF
TRBJ1-1 | TRBV20-1 | NA | many | TGCAGTGCTAGAGATCACCCCGTAGACACTGAAGCTTTCTTT | CSARDHPVDTEAFF
TRBJ2-5 | TRBV7-6 | TRBD2 | NA | TGTGCCAGCAGCCCGCTACTAGCGGGGGGACGGGAGACCCAGTACTTC | CASSPLLAGGRETQYF
TRBJ1-2 | TRBV3-1 | NA | few | TGTGCCAGCAGCCAAGATGACGGCTACACCTTC | CASSQDDGYTF
TRBJ1-5 | TRBV7-9 | NA | many | TGTGCCAGCAGCTTAGGGGGTTATAGCAATCAGCCCCAGCATTTT | CASSLGGYSNQPQHF
TRBJ2-3 | TRBV6-1 | TRBD2 | many | TGTGCCAGCCTCCGGCGGGGGAGCACAGATACGCAGTATTTT | CASLRRGSTDTQYF
TRBJ1-5 | TRBV20-1 | NA | NA | TGCAGTGCTAGACCACGAGGGGGGGGTATCGGAGGACAGCCCCAGCATTTT | CSARPRGGGIGGQPQHF
TRBJ1-1 | TRBV4-1 | TRBD1 | few | TGCGCCAGCAGCCTGGGACAGGGCCCGACCACTGAAGCTTTCTTT | CASSLGQGPTTEAFF
TRBJ1-1 | TRBV4-1 | NA | NA | TGCGCCAGCAGCCAAGTCGTAAAGACAGGACTGAACACTGAAGCTTTCTTT | CASSQVVKTGLNTEAFF
TRBJ2-3 | TRBV11-1 | NA | few | TGTGCCAGCAGCGCGGGACGGAGCACAGATACGCAGTATTTT | CASSAGRSTDTQYF
TRBJ2-1 | TRBV7-9 | TRBD1 | few | TGTGCCAGCCGGACAGGCGCCTACAATGAGCAGTTCTTC | CASRTGAYNEQFF
TRBJ1-5 | TRBV20-1 | NA | many | TGCAGTGCTAGACCCCTCCTAAGGGACAACGAGTATCAGCCCCAGCATTTT | CSARPLLRDNEYQPQHF
TRBJ1-4 | TRBV28 | NA | few | TGTGCCAGCAGGCCCCCATGGGGCGGAGGGAATGAAAAACTGTTTTTT | CASRPPWGGGNEKLFF
TRBJ2-1 | TRBV5-1 | TRBD1 | NA | TGCGCCAGCAGCTTGGGAAGCGGGACAGGGCTTTCTGAGCAGTTCTTC | CASSLGSGTGLSEQFF
TRBJ1-1 | TRBV11-2 | NA | NA | TGTGCCAGCAGCTTACAAGACATGAACACTGAAGCTTTCTTT | CASSLQDMNTEAFF
TRBJ1-2 | TRBV20-1 | NA | NA | TGCAGTGCTAGAGGAGGGGAGTTCTTAAACTATGGCTACACCTTC | CSARGGEFLNYGYTF
TRBJ1-1 | TRBV18 | NA | many | TGTGCCAGCTCACCAACTGGGAACACTGAAGCTTTCTTT | CASSPTGNTEAFF
TRBJ2-3 | TRBV20-1 | TRBD1 | many | TGCAGTGCTAGACACAGGGGCAGCACAGATACGCAGTATTTT | CSARHRGSTDTQYF
TRBJ1-1 | TRBV7-9 | NA | NA | TGTGCCAGCAGCTTATATCAGGAGAACACTGAAGCTTTCTTT | CASSLYQENTEAFF
TRBJ1-5 | TRBV20-1 | NA | NA | TGCAGTGCTATTCCCCTAGGATATAGCAATCAGCCCCAGCATTTT | CSAIPLGYSNQPQHF
TRBJ1-3 | TRBV28 | NA | few | TGTGCCAGCAGTTTTCTTGGGGGCGCATCTGGAAACACCATATATTTT | CASSFLGGASGNTIYF
TRBJ2-3 | TRBV12-3/TRBV12-4 | TRBD2 | few | TGTGCCAGCAGTTCGAGGACTAGCGGGGGGCGGGTAGATACGCAGTATTTT | CASSSRTSGGRVDTQYF
TRBJ1-4 | TRBV20-1 | NA | NA | TGCAGTGCTAGGTTCCTTAATGAAAAACTGTTTTTT | CSARFLNEKLFF
TRBJ2-5 | TRBV14 | TRBD1 | NA | TGTGCCAGCAGCCAAGCGGGACAGGGCTTGGAGACCCAGTACTTC | CASSQAGQGLETQYF
TRBJ2-5 | TRBV6-1 | TRBD2 | NA | TGTGCCAGCAATAAGGGACTAGCGGGGGAGACCCAGTACTTC | CASNKGLAGETQYF
TRBJ1-4 | TRBV4-2 | NA | NA | TGTGCCAGCAGCCAAGAGGGGCCGCGGGTTAGTGAAAAACTGTTTTTT | CASSQEGPRVSEKLFF
TRBJ1-1 | TRBV12-3/TRBV12-4 | TRBD1 | NA | TGTGCCAGCAGACAGTACAGGGGTGACACTGAAGCTTTCTTT | CASRQYRGDTEAFF
TRBJ1-1 | TRBV18 | NA | NA | TGTGCCAGCTCGCTGGCAGGTACGAACACTGAAGCTTTCTTT | CASSLAGTNTEAFF
TRBJ2-3 | TRBV3-1 | NA | few | TGTGCCAGCAGCCTACCCCCAGAGAAACGGCAGTATTTT | CASSLPPEKRQYF
TRBJ1-6 | TRBV20-1 | NA | NA | TGCAGTGCTAGCCTTGCGCAGGGGTATTCGGATTCACCCCTCCACTTT | CSASLAQGYSDSPLHF
TRBJ2-3 | TRBV6-6 | NA | NA | TGTGCCAGCAGTTACGGACTCAGAATGGGGGCTAGCACAGATACGCAGTATTTT | CASSYGLRMGASTDTQYF
TRBJ1-2 | TRBV28 | NA | many | TGTGCCGCGGGCTATGGCTACACCTTC | CAAGYGYTF
TRBJ2-5 | TRBV29-1 | TRBD1 | once | TGCAGCGTTGTAGCAGGGGGCCGGGAGACCCAGTACTTC | CSVVAGGRETQYF
TRBJ1-2 | TRBV24-1 | TRBD1 | few | TGTGCCACCAGTGAACGGGACAGGGTAAATGGCTACACCTTC | CATSERDRVNGYTF
TRBJ1-2 | TRBV6-1 | NA | NA | TGTGCCAGCAGTACGGATTCTCAGGACTATGGCTACACCTTC | CASSTDSQDYGYTF
TRBJ2-5 | TRBV20-1 | TRBD2 | NA | TGCAGTGCTAGCCTGACTAGCGCAGAGACCCAGTACTTC | CSASLTSAETQYF
TRBJ2-2 | TRBV7-3 | NA | NA | TGTGCCAGCAGCTCAGGATCCCCTGCCGGGGAGCTGTTTTTT | CASSSGSPAGELFF
TRBJ2-1 | TRBV6-5 | TRBD1 | NA | TGTGCCAGCAGTTACCAGGGGGATATCCCCTACAATGAGGAGTTCTTC | CASSYQGDIPYNEEFF
TRBJ1-2 | TRBV2 | NA | few | TGTGCCAGCAGTGATTGGCTTCAGAACTATGGCTACACCTTC | CASSDWLQNYGYTF
TRBJ1-6 | TRBV15 | NA | many | TGTGCCACCAGCAGAGATATGGGGGGTTCGTCACCCCTCCACTTT | CATSRDMGGSSPLHF
TRBJ2-3 | TRBV7-9 | TRBD2 | NA | TGTGCCAGCAGCAAAGGACTAGCTGGAGATACGCAGTATTTT | CASSKGLAGDTQYF
TRBJ2-3 | TRBV12-3/TRBV12-4 | NA | NA | TGTGCCAGAAGTTTAGCACTAGAGGCGCAGTATTTT | CARSLALEAQYF
TRBJ1-2 | TRBV7-8 | NA | NA | TGTGCCAGCAGCTTATGGGTCAGGGGAATGGATGGCTACACCTTC | CASSLWVRGMDGYTF
TRBJ1-2 | TRBV20-1 | NA | many | TGCAGTGCTAGAGGGGGTCTGAGGGGGAGAAACTATGGCTACACCTTC | CSARGGLRGRNYGYTF
TRBJ2-3 | TRBV27 | NA | many | TGTGCCAGCAGTCTAGGGACATGGCCAGATACGCAGTATTTT | CASSLGTWPDTQYF
TRBJ2-3 | TRBV7-2 | TRBD2 | NA | TGTGCCAGCAGCTGGACCGGGACTACCACAGATACGCAGTATTTT | CASSWTGTTTDTQYF
TRBJ2-1 | TRBV29-1 | TRBD2 | NA | TGCAGCCTGACTAGCGGGGGGGCTAATGAGCAGTTCTTC | CSLTSGGANEQFF
TRBJ2-5 | TRBV11-2 | TRBD1 | NA | TGTGCCAGCAGCGTCAGGGGGTCAGGGGAGACCCAGTACTTC | CASSVRGSGETQYF
TRBJ1-2 | TRBV2 | NA | few | TGTGCCAGCAGCTTCCTGGGGTTCAACTATGGCTACACCTTC | CASSFLGFNYGYTF
TRBJ2-1 | TRBV2 | NA | few | TGTGCCAGCCCAGGGTTGAGGAAGGACAATGAGCAGTTCTTC | CASPGLRKDNEQFF
TRBJ2-3 | TRBV2 | TRBD2 | NA | TGTGCCAGCAGACCCGGGACTACGCCCGCAGATACGCAGTATTTT | CASRPGTTPADTQYF
TRBJ2-1 | TRBV7-2 | TRBD2 | NA | TGTGCCAGCAGCCCAAAGACTAGCGGGGGTGGGAATGAGCAGTTCTTC | CASSPKTSGGGNEQFF